This TCR beta chain was identified during a study of human T cells and chemical hapten exposure. Across the study: 2% DPC applied to a roughly 2 cm by roughly 2 cm arm area sensitized donors.

Findings and limits, study-wide: No change in TCRs above 1 in 1000 frequency was produced by DPC sensitization. Patch test score rose with PT1 expanded TCR count, significant at thresholds 8, 16 and 32, not 4. Clustering by CDR3 similarity yielded significantly more large clusters from expanded TCRs than controls.

TCRdb passed the RACE reads through MiXCR, listing each CDR3 protein once. The profile shows some 330,000 distinct CDR3 sequences, 5.5% of them singletons. Time point denoted: pre-sensitization, week 0. Treatment defined: therapeutic diphenylcyclopropenone sensitization with weekly scalp DPC. The table lists this clonotype with a few counts. The antigen is unknown. This CDR3 is built from 19 residues. The sample consisted of whole blood, taken in connection with sensitization to the hapten diphenylcyclopropenone (DPC). This chain links TRBV21-1 with TRBJ2-4; TRBD2 is taken as the D call from the table, unchecked against the DNA. TRBV21-1 is assigned pseudogene status. This sequence originates from a woman aged 18-29 years with alopecia areata. Some clones in this sample may be carry-over from other donors' samples. This chain's CDR3 is CASSKPGLAGGWAKNIQYF. For the CDR3, the DNA is TGTGCCAGCAGCAAACCGGGACTAGCGGGGGGCTGGGCCAAAAACATTCAGTACTTC.